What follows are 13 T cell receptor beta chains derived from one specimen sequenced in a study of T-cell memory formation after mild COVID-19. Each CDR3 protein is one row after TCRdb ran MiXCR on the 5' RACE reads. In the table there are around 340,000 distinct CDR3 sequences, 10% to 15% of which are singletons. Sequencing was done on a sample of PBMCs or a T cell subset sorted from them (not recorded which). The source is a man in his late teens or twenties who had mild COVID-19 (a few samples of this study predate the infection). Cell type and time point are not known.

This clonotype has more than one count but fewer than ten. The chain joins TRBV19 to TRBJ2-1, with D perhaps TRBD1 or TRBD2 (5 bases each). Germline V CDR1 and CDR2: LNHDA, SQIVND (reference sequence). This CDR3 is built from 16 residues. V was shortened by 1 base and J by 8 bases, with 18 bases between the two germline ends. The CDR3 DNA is TGTGCCAGTAGTATAGGTACCGCATGGGGACGGTATGAGCAGTTCTTC. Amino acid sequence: CASSIGTAWGRYEQFF.

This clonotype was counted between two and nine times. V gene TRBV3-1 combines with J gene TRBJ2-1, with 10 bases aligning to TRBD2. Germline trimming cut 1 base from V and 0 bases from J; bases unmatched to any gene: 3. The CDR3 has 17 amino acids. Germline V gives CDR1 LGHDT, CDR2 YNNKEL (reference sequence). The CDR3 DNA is TGTGCCAGCAGCCAAGTAGCGGGGGGACCCTCCTACAATGAGCAGTTCTTC. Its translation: CASSQVAGGPSYNEQFF.

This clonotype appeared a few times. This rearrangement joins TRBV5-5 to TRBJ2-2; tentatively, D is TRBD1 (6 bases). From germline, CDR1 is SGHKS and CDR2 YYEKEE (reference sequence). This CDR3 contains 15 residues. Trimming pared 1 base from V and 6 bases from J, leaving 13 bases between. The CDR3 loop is CASSLFVQGPGELFF. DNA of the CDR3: TGTGCCAGCAGCTTGTTTGTACAGGGACCCGGGGAGCTGTTTTTT.

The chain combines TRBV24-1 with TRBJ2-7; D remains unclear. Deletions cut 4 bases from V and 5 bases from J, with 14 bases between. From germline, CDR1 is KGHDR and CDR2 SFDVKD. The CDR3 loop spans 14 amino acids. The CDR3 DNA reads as TGTGCCACCAGTGACTGGCCATTTGGGGACGAGCAGTACTTC. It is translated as CATSDWPFGDEQYF.

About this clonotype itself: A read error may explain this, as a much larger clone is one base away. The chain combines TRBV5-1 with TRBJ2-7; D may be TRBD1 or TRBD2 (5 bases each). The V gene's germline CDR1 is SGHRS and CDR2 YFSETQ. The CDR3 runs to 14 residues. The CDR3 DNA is TGCACCAGCAGACTCTTGGGACCGAGAGACGAGCAGTACTTC. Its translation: CTSRLLGPRDEQYF.

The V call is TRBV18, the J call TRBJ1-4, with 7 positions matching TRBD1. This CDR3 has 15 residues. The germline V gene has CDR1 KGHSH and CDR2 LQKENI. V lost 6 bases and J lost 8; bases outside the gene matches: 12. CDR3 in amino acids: CASSPRQGSQEKLFF. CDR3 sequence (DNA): TGTGCCAGCTCTCCTCGACAGGGAAGTCAAGAAAAACTGTTTTTT.

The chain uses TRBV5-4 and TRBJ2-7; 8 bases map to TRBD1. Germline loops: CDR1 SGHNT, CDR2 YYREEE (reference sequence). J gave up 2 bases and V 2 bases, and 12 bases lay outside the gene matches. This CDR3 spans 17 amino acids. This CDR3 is CASSFGPGGASAYEQYV. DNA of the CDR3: TGTGCCAGCAGCTTCGGACCAGGGGGCGCGTCCGCCTACGAGCAGTACGTC.

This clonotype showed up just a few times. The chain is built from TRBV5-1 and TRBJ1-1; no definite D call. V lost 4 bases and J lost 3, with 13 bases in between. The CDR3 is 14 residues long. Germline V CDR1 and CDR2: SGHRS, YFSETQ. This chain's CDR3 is CASSLNFWDTEAFF. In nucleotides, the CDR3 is TGCGCCAGCAGCCTCAACTTCTGGGACACTGAAGCTTTCTTT.

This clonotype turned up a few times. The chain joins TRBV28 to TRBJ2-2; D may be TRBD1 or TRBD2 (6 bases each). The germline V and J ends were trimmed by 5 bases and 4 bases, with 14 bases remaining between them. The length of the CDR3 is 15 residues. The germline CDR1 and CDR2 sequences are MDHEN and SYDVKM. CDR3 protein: CASSTGASGTGELFF. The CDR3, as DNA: TGTGCCAGCAGTACGGGGGCCTCTGGCACCGGGGAGCTGTTTTTT.

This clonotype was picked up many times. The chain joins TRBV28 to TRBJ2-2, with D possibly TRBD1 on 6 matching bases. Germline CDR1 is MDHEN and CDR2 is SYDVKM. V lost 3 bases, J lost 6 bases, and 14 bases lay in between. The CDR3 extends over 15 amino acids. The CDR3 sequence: CASSFPGQPSGELFF. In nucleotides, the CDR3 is TGTGCCAGCAGTTTCCCCGGACAGCCTTCCGGGGAGCTGTTTTTT.

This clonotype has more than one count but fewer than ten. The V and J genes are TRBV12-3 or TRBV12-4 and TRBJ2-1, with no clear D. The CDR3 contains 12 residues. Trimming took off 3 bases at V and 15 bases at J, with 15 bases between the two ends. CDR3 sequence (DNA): TGTGCCAGCAGTTTTCGCGGCAACCTCTGGTTCTTC. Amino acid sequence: CASSFRGNLWFF.

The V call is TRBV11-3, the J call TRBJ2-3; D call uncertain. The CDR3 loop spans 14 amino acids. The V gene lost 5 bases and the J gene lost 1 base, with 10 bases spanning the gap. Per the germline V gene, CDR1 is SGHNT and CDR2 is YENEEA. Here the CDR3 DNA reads TGTGCCAGCAGCGAAGACGGACGCACAGATACGCAGTATTTT. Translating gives CASSEDGRTDTQYF. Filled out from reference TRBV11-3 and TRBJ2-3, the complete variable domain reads EAGVVQSPRYKIIEKKQPVAFWCNPISGHNTLYWYLQNLGQGPELLIRYENEEAVDDSQLPKDRFSAERLKGVDSTLKIQPAELGDSAVYLCASSEDGRTDTQYFGPGTRLTVL.

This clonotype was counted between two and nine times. CDR3 loop: CASSFDRGRKLFF. The CDR3 DNA is TGTGCCAGCAGCTTTGACAGGGGGCGGAAACTGTTTTTT. V usage is TRBV7-2 and J usage is TRBJ2-2; 10 bases are shared with TRBD1. The V gene end was trimmed by 3 bases and the J gene end by 14 bases; junction bases not matched to a gene: 6. Germline CDR1 reads SGHTA; CDR2 reads FQGNSA. The CDR3 is made up of 13 amino acids.